The rows below give T cell receptor beta chains drawn from one sample of a study of T cells in Graves' hyperthyroidism and ophthalmopathy. TCRdb recomputed calls from the multiplex PCR reads with MiXCR, one row per CDR3 protein. The sample lists fewer than 650,000 distinct CDR3 sequences; 14% were seen once. Sequences were obtained from blood. These receptors all stem from a woman in her forties with Graves' hyperthyroidism. The conserved cysteine and the conserved F or W are not part of the CDR3 here. Each record gives: V gene, J gene, CDR3 protein.

TRBV18	TRBJ2-6	ASSPLGSGANVLT
TRBV7-2	TRBJ2-7	ASSQPSGGYEQY
TRBV20-1	TRBJ2-7	SAQGQGNYEQY
TRBV28	TRBJ2-3	ASSSGQVRDTQY
TRBV28	TRBJ2-5	ASSSTGRGVTQY
TRBV24-1	TRBJ1-5	ATSALDRGNQPQH
TRBV14	TRBJ2-1	ASSQGTGGWNEQF
TRBV7-9	TRBJ2-1	ASSSQRRLAGGGNEQF
TRBV12-3/TRBV12-4	TRBJ2-1	ASTLSGRAKNNEQF
TRBV29-1	TRBJ1-4	SVVGQGDEKLF
TRBV12-3/TRBV12-4	TRBJ2-7	ASSLGRLTTYEQY
TRBV28	TRBJ2-1	ASSRPTYDEQF
TRBV13	TRBJ2-5	ASNTGGRETQY
TRBV19	TRBJ1-5	ASSRYRDRDREPQH
TRBV9	TRBJ2-7	ASSAGGQGRIYEQY
TRBV28	TRBJ1-1	ASRRTGRSEAF
TRBV6-1	TRBJ2-2	ASSAISIQGAGTGELF
TRBV2	TRBJ1-5	ASSEEGRDQPQH
TRBV5-6	TRBJ1-2	ASSLTGTDNYGYT
TRBV12-3/TRBV12-4	TRBJ2-7	ASSFGTGGNEQY
TRBV20-1	TRBJ2-3	SAHRLSEGTDTQY
TRBV7-7	TRBJ2-1	ASSRDRDGVEQF
TRBV27	TRBJ1-2	ASSSESGYT
TRBV20-1	TRBJ2-3	SAGKTSGRADTQY